The source of this TCR beta chain is a study of control samples from healthy donors and cancer patients. Assay: immunoSEQ multiplex PCR; the TCRdb copy retains only in-frame clones and omits some. The data show about 50,000 clones, roughly 90% seen once. Sequenced material: PBMCs. The sequence was obtained from a man over 45 with head and neck cancer.

The CDR3 protein is CASSSGTGGNSPLHF. The DNA of the CDR3 is TGCGCCAGCAGCTCCGGGACAGGGGGCAATTCACCCCTCCACTTT. The V call is TRBV5-1, the J call TRBJ1-6; TRBD1 aligns across 12 bases. From germline, CDR1 is SGHRS and CDR2 YFSETQ. This CDR3 has 15 amino acids. With 3 bases clipped from V and 7 bases from J, the junction kept 2 bases outside the gene matches. Filled out from reference TRBV5-1 and TRBJ1-6, the complete variable domain reads KAGVTQTPRYLIKTRGQQVTLSCSPISGHRSVSWYQQTPGQGLQFLFEYFSETQRNKGNFPGRFSGRQFSNSRSEMNVSTLELGDSALYLCASSSGTGGNSPLHFGNGTRLTVT.